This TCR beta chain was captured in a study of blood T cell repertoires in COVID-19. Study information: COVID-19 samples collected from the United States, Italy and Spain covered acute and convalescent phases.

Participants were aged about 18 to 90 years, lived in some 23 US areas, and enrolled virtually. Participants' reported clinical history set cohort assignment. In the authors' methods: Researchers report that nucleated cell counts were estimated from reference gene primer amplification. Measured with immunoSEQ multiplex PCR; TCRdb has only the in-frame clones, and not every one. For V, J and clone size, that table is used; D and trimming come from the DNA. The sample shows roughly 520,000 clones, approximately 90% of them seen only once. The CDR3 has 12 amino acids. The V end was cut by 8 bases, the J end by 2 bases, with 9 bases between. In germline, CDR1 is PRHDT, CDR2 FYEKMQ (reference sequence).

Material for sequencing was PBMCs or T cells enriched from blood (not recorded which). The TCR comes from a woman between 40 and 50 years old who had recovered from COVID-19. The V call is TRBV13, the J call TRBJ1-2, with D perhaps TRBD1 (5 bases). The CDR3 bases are TGTGCCAGCTCTGGGGCAAACTATGGCTACACCTTC. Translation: CASSGANYGYTF.